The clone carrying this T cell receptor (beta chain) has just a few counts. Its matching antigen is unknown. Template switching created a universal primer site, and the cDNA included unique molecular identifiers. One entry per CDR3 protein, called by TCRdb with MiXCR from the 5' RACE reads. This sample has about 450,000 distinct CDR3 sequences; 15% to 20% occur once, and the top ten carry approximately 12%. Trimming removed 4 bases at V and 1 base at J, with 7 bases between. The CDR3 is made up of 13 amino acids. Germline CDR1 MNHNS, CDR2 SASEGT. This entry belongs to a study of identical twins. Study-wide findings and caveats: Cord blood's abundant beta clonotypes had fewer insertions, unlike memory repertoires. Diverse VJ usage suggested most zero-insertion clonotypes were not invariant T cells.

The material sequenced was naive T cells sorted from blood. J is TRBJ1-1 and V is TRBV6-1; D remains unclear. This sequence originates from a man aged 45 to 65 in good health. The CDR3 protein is CASSVPANTEAFF. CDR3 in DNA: TGTGCCAGCAGTGTTCCAGCGAACACTGAAGCTTTCTTT.